These 5 T cell receptor beta chains share one sample of origin, sequenced in a study of T-cell memory formation after mild COVID-19. TCRdb reprocessed the 5' RACE reads via MiXCR and lists one record per CDR3 protein. The repertoire holds roughly 610,000 distinct CDR3 sequences, approximately 15% seen once, with roughly 7.8% in the top ten. The sample consisted of PBMCs or a T cell subset sorted from them (not recorded which). These receptors were taken from an adult woman who had mild COVID-19 (a few samples of this study predate the infection). Cell type and time point are not known.

This sequence joins TRBV5-4 and TRBJ2-5, with D unresolved. The CDR3 sequence is 14 residues long. CDR1 SGHNT and CDR2 YYREEE come from the germline V gene (reference sequence). With 4 bases removed from V and 6 bases from J, the gap between germline ends came to 16 bases. The DNA for the CDR3 is TGTGCCAGCAGCCTGGAGAAGCTATTACAGACCCAGTACTTC. It encodes CASSLEKLLQTQYF.

The rearrangement joins TRBV14 to TRBJ2-7, with TRBD1 matching 7 bases. J lost 2 bases, V lost 5 bases, and 12 bases had no gene match. The CDR3 extends over 16 amino acids. The V gene's germline CDR1 is SGHDN and CDR2 FVKESK. The CDR3 DNA reads as TGTGCCAGCAGCGAAATCGACCGGGACAGCACCTACGAGCAGTACTTC. Protein: CASSEIDRDSTYEQYF.

This clonotype was seen at least ten times. The chain joins TRBV7-2 to TRBJ1-5, with D uncertain. The CDR3 is 13 residues long. Trimming shortened V by 3 bases and J by 4 bases, and 7 bases separated the two germline ends. Looked up from germline, CDR1 is SGHTA and CDR2 is FQGNSA. The CDR3 region is CASSFAPNQPQHF. The CDR3 DNA is TGTGCCAGCAGCTTTGCCCCAAATCAGCCCCAGCATTTT.

This clonotype was picked up a small number of times. The rearrangement links TRBV6-5 to TRBJ1-1; a weak D match, TRBD1 (6 bases). Germline CDR1 is MNHEY and CDR2 is SVGAGI. The CDR3 is 16 residues long. V lost 1 base and J 5 bases, leaving 17 bases between the germline ends. The CDR3 sequence is CASSYLTGIGGTEAFF. CDR3 in DNA: TGTGCCAGCAGTTACTTAACAGGGATAGGAGGTACTGAAGCTTTCTTT.

This clonotype was detected many times. V usage is TRBV5-1 and J usage is TRBJ2-1, with D possibly being TRBD2 (5 bases). Germline V CDR1 and CDR2: SGHRS, YFSETQ. V was pared by 6 bases and J by 14 bases, with 21 bases between. The CDR3 extends over 13 amino acids. CDR3 residues: CASTPGGEGFKFF. In DNA form, the CDR3 reads TGCGCCAGCACCCCGGGCGGTGAGGGTTTCAAGTTCTTC. The whole variable domain, filled in from reference TRBV5-1 and TRBJ2-1, reads KAGVTQTPRYLIKTRGQQVTLSCSPISGHRSVSWYQQTPGQGLQFLFEYFSETQRNKGNFPGRFSGRQFSNSRSEMNVSTLELGDSALYLCASTPGGEGFKFFGPGTRLTVL.